The 13 T cell receptor beta chains below were found in one sample sequenced in a study of control samples from healthy donors and cancer patients. TCRdb's table, derived via immunoSEQ multiplex PCR, lists solely in-frame clones and lacks some. The sample comprises tens of thousands of clones, about 89% of which are singletons, and roughly a tenth rests with the top ten. The sequencing input was PBMCs. The receptors were sampled from a woman in her forties or fifties with colorectal cancer.

V is TRBV12-3 or TRBV12-4 and J is TRBJ1-1, with D uncertain. The CDR3 sequence is 12 residues long. V was shortened by 3 bases and J by 2 bases, with 4 bases between the two germline ends. The CDR3 nucleotides are TGTGCCAGCAGTTTCTCTAACACTGAAGCTTTCTTT. Translated, it gives CASSFSNTEAFF.

The chain is built from TRBV10-1 and TRBJ2-2; a weak D match, TRBD1 (6 bases). Germline loops: CDR1 WNHNN, CDR2 SYGVQD (reference sequence). This CDR3 is built from 13 residues. The ends were cut back, 6 bases at V and 6 bases at J, with 11 bases in the middle. CDR3 DNA: TGCGCCAGCAGATACAGGGAATCCGGGGAGCTGTTTTTT. This sequence encodes CASRYRESGELFF.

CDR3 amino acids: CASIGSPSYNEQFF. In nucleotides, the CDR3 is TGTGCCAGCATCGGATCCCCCTCCTACAATGAGCAGTTCTTC. This chain links TRBV6-5 with TRBJ2-1, with D unresolved. The V gene lost 7 bases and the J gene lost 0 bases, with 10 bases spanning the gap. CDR3 size: 14 residues. CDR1 and CDR2 from the germline V gene are MNHEY and SVGAGI.

The chain joins TRBV4-3 to TRBJ1-1; D uncertain. Germline CDR1 and CDR2: LGHNA and YSLEER. Trimming stripped 2 bases from V and 1 base from J, with 11 bases between. The CDR3 is 15 amino acids. CDR3 coding DNA: TGCGCCAGCAGCCAAAGTGGGTGGGGGAACACTGAAGCTTTCTTT. Translation gives CASSQSGWGNTEAFF.

The rearrangement links TRBV2 to TRBJ1-5; perhaps TRBD1 as D (6 bases). Germline CDR1 SNHLY, CDR2 FYNNEI. Trimming left V 7 bases short and J 3 bases short, with 25 bases between. CDR3 length: 18 amino acids. CDR3 region: CASTPEGETVWDNQPQHF. The CDR3 DNA follows: TGTGCCAGCACCCCCGAGGGGGAGACAGTCTGGGACAATCAGCCCCAGCATTTT.

The CDR3 region has the DNA TGTGCCGTCTCCATGAACACTGAAGCTTTCTTT. Encoded protein: CAVSMNTEAFF. The chain links TRBV10-3 to TRBJ1-1; D gene uncertain. The CDR3 length is 11 residues. The germline CDR1 and CDR2 sequences are ENHRY and SYGVKD. V lost 11 bases and J lost 0, with 7 bases in between.

This rearrangement joins TRBV6-5 to TRBJ2-2, with D hard to call. The V end lost 0 bases, the J end lost 7 bases, and 6 bases lay between the germline ends. This CDR3 contains 13 residues. CDR1 is MNHEY, CDR2 SVGAGI, per germline. The CDR3 bases are TGTGCCAGCAGTTACTCTTGGGACGGGGAGCTGTTTTTT. Translation: CASSYSWDGELFF.

The chain links TRBV27 to TRBJ2-1, with D tentatively TRBD2 (7 bases). Germline CDR1 reads MNHEY; CDR2 reads SMNVEV (reference sequence). V shed 8 bases and J shed 5 bases, with 13 bases lying between them. This CDR3 contains 13 residues. The CDR3 protein is CASGGALDNEQFF. The CDR3 region has the DNA TGTGCCAGCGGGGGGGCCCTGGACAATGAGCAGTTCTTC.

This clone was counted between two and nine times. The rearrangement uses TRBV28 and TRBJ2-6; no clear D. The CDR3 extends over 13 amino acids. Germline V gene lookup returns CDR1 MDHEN and CDR2 SYDVKM. The V end was cut by 6 bases, the J end by 1 base, with 4 bases between. The CDR3 loop reads CASRGSGANVLTF. CDR3 sequence (DNA): TGTGCCAGCAGGGGATCTGGGGCCAACGTCCTGACTTTC.

This clone has a handful of counts. The V gene is TRBV20-1, the J gene TRBJ1-2; no definite D call. Germline CDR1 reads DFQATT; CDR2 reads SNEGSKA (reference sequence). V lost 2 bases, J lost 8 bases, and 6 bases lay in between. The CDR3 contains 10 residues. The CDR3 coding sequence is TGCAGTGCTAGATCTGAGGGCTACACCTTC. Amino acid sequence: CSARSEGYTF.

The V and J genes are TRBV7-7 and TRBJ2-6; 12 nucleotides match TRBD1. Germline CDR1 and CDR2: SSHAT and FNYEAQ (reference sequence). The length of the CDR3 is 18 residues. The ends lost 5 bases at V and 4 bases at J; junction bases unmatched: 9. The CDR3, as DNA: TGTGCCAGCAGCCCCGGGACAGGGGGCGCGGGGGGGGCCAACGTCCTGACTTTC. This encodes CASSPGTGGAGGANVLTF.

The rearrangement links TRBV19 to TRBJ1-1; a weak D match, TRBD1 (5 bases). V lost 7 bases and J 2 bases, leaving 11 bases between the germline ends. The CDR3 is made up of 13 amino acids. The V gene's germline CDR1 is LNHDA and CDR2 SQIVND (reference sequence). CDR3 protein: CASKAGFNTEAFF. Written as DNA, the CDR3 is TGTGCCAGTAAGGCAGGGTTTAACACTGAAGCTTTCTTT.

The chain links TRBV19 to TRBJ2-2; weak D call: TRBD2 (6 bases). V dropped 7 bases and J dropped 0 bases, with 12 bases sitting between them. Germline V CDR1 and CDR2: LNHDA, SQIVND (reference sequence). The length of the CDR3 is 15 residues. The CDR3 DNA is TGTGCCAGTACCCCTAGCGATTCGAACACCGGGGAGCTGTTTTTT. Translated, it gives CASTPSDSNTGELFF.